Listed below are T cell receptor beta chains from one sample, sequenced in a study of tumor and adjacent non-tumor tissue in lung cancer. TCRdb used MiXCR to reprocess the multiplex PCR reads, holding one entry per CDR3 protein. The sample records 100,000 to 150,000 distinct CDR3 sequences, approximately 71% being singletons. The sequenced material came from lung tumor tissue. The receptors were sampled from a man aged 25-40 years with non-small cell lung cancer. Each CDR3 is given with its conserved first and last residue. Fields, in order: CDR3 protein, CDR3 DNA, J gene, D gene, V gene, clone size. The D gene is left open where the match is weak. A clone size is listed for some rows: how often the clone was seen (once, few, many), or a class if it is expanded.

CASKEQGAGNTEAFF TGTGCCAGCAAGGAACAGGGGGCAGGGAACACTGAAGCTTTCTTT TRBJ1-1 TRBD1 TRBV7-2 NA
CASDYGKSKRGYTF TGTGCCAGCGATTACGGGAAGAGCAAGCGGGGCTACACCTTC TRBJ1-2 NA TRBV6-2/TRBV6-3 NA
CAGSSGLGGARNTETFF TGCGCCGGCAGCAGTGGGCTAGGGGGGGCAAGGAACACTGAAACTTTCTTT TRBJ1-1 NA TRBV4-3 NA
CASALFGGGNQPHHF NA TRBJ1-5 NA TRBV12-5 NA
CSGEMNTDTQYF TGCAGCGGTGAGATGAACACAGATACGCAGTATTTT TRBJ2-3 NA TRBV20-1 many
CASSHPIDTQYF TGTGCCAGCAGCCATCCTATAGATACGCAGTACTTT TRBJ2-3 NA TRBV11-2 NA
CASSPVGGSYEQYF TGTGCCAGCAGCCCCGTAGGAGGTTCCTACGAGCAGTACTTC TRBJ2-7 NA TRBV7-3 NA
CAISGRESQPQHF TGTGCCATCAGTGGGAGGGAAAGTCAGCCCCAGCATTTT TRBJ1-5 NA TRBV10-3 few
CASSRARGTQYF TGTGCCAGCAGCCGGGCGAGGGGGACCCAGTACTTC TRBJ2-5 NA TRBV12-3/TRBV12-4 few
CASSQDEGADSEAFF TGCGCCAGCAGCCAAGATGAGGGGGCCGACAGTGAAGCTTTCTTT TRBJ1-1 TRBD1 TRBV4-1 NA
CASSGGTAVNTEAFF TGCGCCAGCAGCGGAGGGACAGCCGTGAACACTGAAGCTTTCTTT TRBJ1-1 TRBD1 TRBV5-1 few
CASISGQGKQSQHF TGTGCCAGCATTTCCGGACAGGGCAAACAGTCCCAGCATTTT TRBJ1-5 TRBD1 TRBV6-2/TRBV6-3 NA
CTSSLNPGPEQYF TGTACCAGCAGCTTAAACCCGGGCCCCGAGCAGTACTTC TRBJ2-7 NA TRBV11-2 NA
CSARDQRGPPGVQYF TGCAGTGCTAGAGATCAGCGGGGGCCCCCCGGGGTCCAGTACTTC TRBJ2-5 TRBD2 TRBV20-1 once
CASSLGSQKEKLFF TGTGCCAGCAGCTTAGGCAGTCAGAAGGAAAAACTGTTTTTT TRBJ1-4 NA TRBV5-8 NA
CASSLVAANTGELFF TGTGCCAGCAGCTTAGTGGCGGCGAACACCGGGGAGCTGTTTTTT TRBJ2-2 NA TRBV11-3 many
CASSSGPNTGAFF TGTGCCAGCAGTTCTGGACCGAACACTGGAGCTTTCTTT TRBJ1-1 NA TRBV12-3/TRBV12-4 NA
CASSFRGGAGITDTQYF TGTGCCAGCAGTTTTCGGGGGGGGGCCGGAATAACAGATACGCAGTATTTT TRBJ2-3 TRBD2 TRBV12-3/TRBV12-4 many
CSARTARGHNGQFF TGCAGTGCTAGAACGGCGAGGGGGCATAATGGCCAGTTCTTC TRBJ2-1 TRBD1 TRBV20-1 NA
CSAVGSYEQYF TGCAGCGCGGTCGGCTCCTACGAGCAGTACTTC TRBJ2-7 NA TRBV29-1 many
CASSLSSGRLLEQYF TGTGCCAGCAGCTTGTCTAGCGGGAGGTTACTCGAGCAGTACTTC TRBJ2-7 TRBD2 TRBV11-2 few
CAGSQVAALGYNEQFF TGTGCCGGCAGCCAAGTAGCGGCTCTAGGCTACAATGAGCAGTTCTTC TRBJ2-1 NA TRBV4-2 NA
CASRITYTQCF TGCGCCAGCAGGATTACATATACGCAGTGTTTT TRBJ2-3 NA TRBV10-2 once
CASSRNDRGYEQYF TGTGCCAGCAGTCGTAATGACAGGGGCTACGAGCAGTACTTC TRBJ2-7 TRBD1 TRBV6-5 many
CASSGRGEAFF TGTGCCAGCAGTGGAAGGGGGGAAGCTTTCTTT TRBJ1-1 NA TRBV12-3/TRBV12-4 many
CSAGGRGTYEQYF TGCAGTGCTGGGGGGAGGGGGACCTACGAGCAGTACTTC TRBJ2-7 NA TRBV20-1 once
CASRPTPGNEQLF TGTGCCAGCCGTCCCACACCTGGCAATGAGCAGCTCTTC TRBJ2-1 NA TRBV11-3 NA
CTSEWGKIQYF TGCACTTCCGAGTGGGGAAAGATCCAGTACTTC TRBJ2-5 NA TRBV20-1 NA
CASSTAVGRETPYF TGTGCCAGCAGCACGGCTGTCGGACGGGAGACCCCGTACTTC TRBJ2-5 NA TRBV5-6 few
CASSSEREARYF TGTGCCAGCAGTTCGGAAAGAGAGGCCCGGTACTTC TRBJ2-5 NA TRBV12-3/TRBV12-4 NA
CASSQGDEVEQFF TGCGCCAGCAGCCAAGGGGACGAAGTTGAGCAGTTCTTC TRBJ2-1 NA TRBV4-1 many
CASRRRGWKTEALF TGTGCCAGCAGGCGCAGGGGGTGGAAGACTGAAGCTCTCTTT TRBJ1-1 TRBD1 TRBV12-3/TRBV12-4 NA
CASSQKGRGEELFF TGTGCCAGCAGCCAAAAGGGACGGGGTGAAGAACTGTTTTTT TRBJ1-4 NA TRBV4-2 once
CASRTPGQGSYEQYF TGTGCCAGCAGGACGCCGGGACAGGGTTCCTACGAGCAGTACTTC TRBJ2-7 TRBD1 TRBV6-2/TRBV6-3 NA
CASSLEGGEQFF TGTGCAAGCAGCTTAGAGGGGGGTGAGCAGTTCTTC TRBJ2-1 NA TRBV11-3 NA
CACSLGDTQYF TGTGCCTGCAGCTTAGGAGATACCCAGTACTTC TRBJ2-5 NA TRBV11-2 few
CASTLGLADYEQYF TGTGCCAGCACCTTGGGACTAGCGGACTACGAGCAGTACTTC TRBJ2-7 TRBD2 TRBV7-2 once
CASSLGETSLYEQYF TGTGCCAGCAGTTTGGGAGAGACGTCCCTTTACGAGCAGTACTTC TRBJ2-7 NA TRBV12-3/TRBV12-4 NA
CVWSPGGTSPLHF TGTGTCTGGAGTCCTGGGGGAACCTCACCCCTCCACTTT TRBJ1-6 NA TRBV30 NA
CGARASGQVYEQYF TGTGGTGCTAGAGCTTCCGGACAGGTCTACGAGCAGTACTTC TRBJ2-7 TRBD1 TRBV20-1 NA
CAIRRDGSNQPRHF TGTGCCATCAGACGGGACGGTAGCAATCAACCCCGGCATTTT TRBJ1-5 NA TRBV10-3 NA